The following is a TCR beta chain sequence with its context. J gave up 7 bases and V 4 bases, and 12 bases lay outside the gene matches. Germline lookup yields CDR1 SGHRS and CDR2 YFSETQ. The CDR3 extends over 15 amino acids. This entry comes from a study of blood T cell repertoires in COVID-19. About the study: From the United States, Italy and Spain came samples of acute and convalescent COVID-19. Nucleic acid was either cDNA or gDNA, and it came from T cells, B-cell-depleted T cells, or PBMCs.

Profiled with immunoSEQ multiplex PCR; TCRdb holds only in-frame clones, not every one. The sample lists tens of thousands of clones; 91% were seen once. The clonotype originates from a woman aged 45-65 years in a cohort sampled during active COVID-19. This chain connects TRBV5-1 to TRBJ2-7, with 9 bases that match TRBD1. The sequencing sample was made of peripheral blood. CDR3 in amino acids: CASSGAGTGTNEQYF. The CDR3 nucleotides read TGCGCCAGCAGCGGGGCGGGGACAGGGACGAATGAGCAGTACTTC.